Below, 27 T cell receptor beta chains from the same sample are listed, as sequenced in a study of patients and donors after allogeneic stem cell transplantation. TCRdb re-analysed the RT-PCR reads in MiXCR, keeping a single row per CDR3 protein. The sample holds approximately 410,000 distinct CDR3 sequences, roughly 17% seen once. Sequenced input: blood, either unsorted or a sorted T cell fraction (not recorded which). These receptor sequences come from a human donor who was either an allogeneic HSCT recipient or a stem cell or donor lymphocyte infusion donor (not recorded which). It is not recorded whose cells these are; they may come from a transplant donor.

This sequence joins TRBV6-2 or TRBV6-3 and TRBJ1-3, with D unresolved. The V gene's germline CDR1 is MNHEY and CDR2 SVGEGT. The CDR3 is made up of 15 amino acids. Trimming stripped 8 bases from V and 0 bases from J, with 14 bases between. This CDR3 reads CASETGRASGNTIYF. The CDR3 nucleotides read TGTGCCAGCGAGACGGGGAGGGCCTCTGGAAACACCATATATTTT.

This clonotype has a count of ten or more. The gene calls are TRBV12-3 or TRBV12-4 and TRBJ2-2; a weak D match, TRBD1 (6 bases). V dropped 6 bases and J dropped 1 base, with 9 bases sitting between them. The CDR3 is made up of 14 amino acids. The CDR3 sequence is CASRMTGNTGELFF. For the CDR3, the DNA is TGTGCCAGCAGGATGACAGGGAACACCGGGGAGCTGTTTTTT.

This clonotype was counted a few times. The gene calls are TRBV19 and TRBJ1-3; a possible D gene is TRBD1 (6 bases). Germline V gives CDR1 LNHDA, CDR2 SQIVND (reference sequence). V dropped 3 bases and J dropped 4 bases, with 10 bases sitting between them. The CDR3 runs to 14 residues. The CDR3 coding sequence is TGTGCCAGTAGTATGGGGGGCCCCGGAAACACCATATATTTT. Translation gives CASSMGGPGNTIYF.

J is TRBJ2-3 and V is TRBV19; 8 nucleotides align to TRBD1. V dropped 5 bases and J dropped 2; count of bases not matched to a gene: 6. Per germline, CDR1 LNHDA and CDR2 SQIVND (reference sequence). The CDR3 runs 15 residues. CDR3 sequence reads: CASSALDRATDTQYF. The DNA of the CDR3 is TGTGCCAGTAGTGCGCTGGACAGGGCCACAGATACGCAGTATTTT.

In its sample, this clonotype was seen a few times. This chain links TRBV5-6 with TRBJ2-1, with 11 positions matching TRBD2. V shed 2 bases, J shed 0 bases, and the junction held 1 base outside the gene matches. Germline CDR1 is SGHDT and CDR2 is YYEEEE. The CDR3 has 16 amino acids. This CDR3 reads CASSFTSGSSYNEQFF. CDR3 DNA: TGTGCCAGCAGCTTCACTAGCGGGAGCTCCTACAATGAGCAGTTCTTC.

In this sample, this clonotype turned up a few times. This chain joins TRBV29-1 and TRBJ2-2; D remains ambiguous. From germline, CDR1 is SQVTM and CDR2 ANQGSEA. Trimming took 3 bases from V and 0 from J, leaving 5 bases between them. The CDR3 runs 13 residues. This CDR3 reads CSVDIPNTGELFF. CDR3 DNA: TGCAGCGTTGATATCCCGAACACCGGGGAGCTGTTTTTT.

The rearrangement joins TRBV18 to TRBJ2-7; D remains ambiguous. CDR1 and CDR2 (germline): KGHSH, LQKENI. V was trimmed by 2 bases and J by 5 bases, leaving 10 bases between them. The CDR3 extends over 13 amino acids. Here the CDR3 reads CASSPSMSDEQYF. CDR3 bases: TGTGCCAGCTCACCATCCATGTCGGACGAGCAGTACTTC.

This rearrangement joins TRBV12-3 or TRBV12-4 to TRBJ2-1; 8 bases agree with TRBD1. This CDR3 spans 15 amino acids. With V trimmed by 4 bases and J by 6 bases, 8 bases remained unmatched. The CDR3 DNA sequence: TGTGCCAGCAGTTCCTCCAGGGGGCAATCCAATGAGCAGTTCTTC. Its protein is CASSSSRGQSNEQFF.

The chain employs TRBV2 and TRBJ2-1, with TRBD2 as a possible D gene (7 bases). Germline CDR1 SNHLY, CDR2 FYNNEI. With 7 bases removed from V and 9 bases from J, the gap between germline ends came to 28 bases. This CDR3 comprises 17 residues. CDR3 residues: CASKLGAGTLRGGEQFF. In DNA form, the CDR3 reads TGTGCCAGCAAGCTGGGGGCAGGGACTTTGAGGGGGGGTGAGCAGTTCTTC.

This clonotype was seen just once. The chain couples TRBV15 to TRBJ2-2, with TRBD2 matching over 8 bases. Per the germline V gene, CDR1 is LNHNV and CDR2 is YYDKDF (reference sequence). J lost 4 bases, V lost 0 bases, and 7 bases had no gene match. The CDR3 runs to 17 residues. The CDR3 protein is CATSRDLREGSTGELFF. CDR3 in DNA: TGTGCCACCAGCAGAGATCTCCGGGAGGGATCCACCGGGGAGCTGTTTTTT. The full variable domain, its missing parts supplied by reference TRBV15 and TRBJ2-2, is DAMVIQNPRYQVTQFGKPVTLSCSQTLNHNVMYWYQQKSSQAPKLLFHYYDKDFNNEADTPDNFQSRRPNTSFCFLDIRSPGLGDTAMYLCATSRDLREGSTGELFFGEGSRLTVL.

CDR3 in amino acids: CASSTRAPYNEQFF. The CDR3 coding sequence is TGTGCCAGCAGCACCCGGGCCCCCTACAATGAGCAGTTCTTC. The chain couples TRBV7-8 to TRBJ2-1; D is uncertain. CDR1 is SGHVS and CDR2 is FQNEAQ in the germline V gene. This CDR3 is 14 amino acids long. V was clipped by 5 bases and J by 2 bases, with 10 bases between them.

This clonotype was seen only a few times. J is TRBJ2-3 and V is TRBV12-3 or TRBV12-4, with 10 nucleotides matching TRBD2. This CDR3 region has 17 residues. Trimming at V came to 5 bases and at J to 1 base, leaving 9 bases not matched to a gene. The CDR3 bases are TGTGCCAGCAGTACTACGCTAGCGGGGGACGGCACAGATACGCAGTATTTT. This sequence encodes CASSTTLAGDGTDTQYF.

There are a few counts of this clonotype. The V and J genes are TRBV24-1 and TRBJ1-1, with a tentative D call TRBD1 (5 bases). Per the germline V gene, CDR1 is KGHDR and CDR2 is SFDVKD. The CDR3 contains 14 residues. V lost 7 bases to trimming and J lost 3 bases, with 14 bases between them. CDR3 loop: CATRGGQGDTEAFF. Here the CDR3 DNA reads TGTGCCACCAGGGGAGGGCAGGGAGACACTGAAGCTTTCTTT.

Ten or more counts support this clonotype. The genes are TRBV7-3 and TRBJ2-7, with D uncertain. Trimming shortened V by 1 base and J by 3 bases, and 13 bases separated the two germline ends. This CDR3 spans 15 amino acids. Germline CDR1 and CDR2: SGHTA and FQGTGA. The CDR3 spells CASSLIGQADYEQYF. In DNA, the CDR3 is TGTGCCAGCAGCTTAATTGGGCAGGCGGACTACGAGCAGTACTTC. Looking up the rest from reference TRBV7-3 and TRBJ2-7 gives the full variable domain: GAGVSQTPSNKVTEKGKYVELRCDPISGHTALYWYRQSLGQGPEFLIYFQGTGAADDSGLPNDRFFAVRPEGSVSTLKIQRTERGDSAVYLCASSLIGQADYEQYFGPGTRLTVT.

This chain connects TRBV28 to TRBJ1-2, with D possibly being TRBD1 (6 bases). Germline loops: CDR1 MDHEN, CDR2 SYDVKM. There are 10 residues in the CDR3. Between the trimmed V and J ends, which lost 10 bases and 5 bases, there was a span of 8 bases. The DNA of the CDR3 is TGTGCCATACAGGGATATGGCTACACCTTC. Amino acid sequence: CAIQGYGYTF.

In its sample, this clonotype was seen a few times. The chain has TRBV3-1 and TRBJ2-2; D perhaps matches TRBD2 (5 bases). This CDR3 has 16 amino acids. The V end lost 3 bases, the J end lost 5 bases, and 16 bases lay between the germline ends. Per germline, CDR1 LGHDT and CDR2 YNNKEL (reference sequence). The CDR3 DNA is TGTGCCAGCAGCCAGGGTCTAGCACCTGGGACCGGGGAGCTGTTTTTT. This translates into CASSQGLAPGTGELFF.

In this sample, this clonotype turned up many times. The rearrangement links TRBV6-5 to TRBJ2-7, with D hard to call. The length of the CDR3 is 13 residues. Trimming removed 0 bases at V and 5 bases at J, with 8 bases between. CDR1 is MNHEY and CDR2 is SVGAGI in the germline V gene. CDR3 bases: TGTGCCAGCAGTTACTCCTTTCGGGACGAGCAGTACTTC. Amino acid sequence: CASSYSFRDEQYF.

The sample holds a few counts of this clonotype. The J gene is TRBJ2-2, the V gene TRBV9; D uncertain. Germline CDR1 SGDLS, CDR2 YYNGEE. V lost 0 bases and J 5 bases, leaving 8 bases between the germline ends. CDR3 size: 14 residues. The CDR3 sequence is CASSVDPVTGELFF. The CDR3 DNA is TGTGCCAGCAGCGTAGATCCAGTTACCGGGGAGCTGTTTTTT.

A few counts support this clonotype. The chain links TRBV10-3 to TRBJ1-1; D perhaps matches TRBD1 (5 bases). CDR3 size: 12 residues. Deletions cut 8 bases from V and 3 bases from J, with 10 bases between. Germline assignment: CDR1 ENHRY and CDR2 SYGVKD. The CDR3 coding sequence is TGTGCCATCCAAAGGGGTGACACTGAAGCTTTCTTT. Amino acid sequence: CAIQRGDTEAFF.

The chain recombines TRBV30 with TRBJ1-2; D is undetermined. Germline V lookup: CDR1 GTSNPN, CDR2 SVGIG (reference sequence). This CDR3 is 11 amino acids long. The V end was cut by 1 base, the J end by 4 bases, with 4 bases between. The CDR3 region has the DNA TGTGCCTGGAGTGCCGCCTATGGCTACACCTTC. Amino acids: CAWSAAYGYTF.

CDR3 residues: CASSLGASGNFEQYF. The CDR3, as DNA: TGTGCCAGCAGCTTAGGGGCTAGCGGGAACTTCGAGCAGTACTTC. The chain links TRBV11-2 to TRBJ2-7; TRBD2 matches 9 bases. Trimming took 1 base from V and 6 from J; bases not matched to a gene: 7. Germline CDR1 reads SGHAT; CDR2 reads FQNNGV. The CDR3 runs 15 residues.

This clonotype was detected many times. This chain links TRBV27 with TRBJ2-1; TRBD2 aligns across 11 bases. The CDR3 has 14 residues. Germline assignment: CDR1 MNHEY and CDR2 SMNVEV (reference sequence). The trim removed 3 bases at V and 7 bases at J, leaving 2 bases unmatched. CDR3 region: CASSFVAGGNEQFF. CDR3 nucleotide sequence: TGTGCCAGCAGTTTTGTAGCGGGGGGGAATGAGCAGTTCTTC.

The rearrangement uses TRBV6-1 and TRBJ1-2; 8 bases agree with TRBD1. In germline, CDR1 is MNHNS, CDR2 SASEGT. The CDR3 loop spans 18 amino acids. The trim removed 6 bases at V and 0 bases at J, leaving 15 bases unmatched. CDR3 bases: TGTGCCAGCAGCTGGACAGGGCCACAACAGTTAGCTAACTATGGCTACACCTTC. Protein product: CASSWTGPQQLANYGYTF.

This clonotype came up a few times. The CDR3 here is CASGTGEGSNEQFF. In nucleotides, the CDR3 is TGTGCTAGCGGAACAGGGGAGGGGAGCAATGAGCAGTTCTTC. J is TRBJ2-1 and V is TRBV12-5; D is possibly TRBD1 or TRBD2 (7 bases each). The CDR3 has 14 residues. Per the germline V gene, CDR1 is LGHNT and CDR2 is FRNRAP. V was shortened by 9 bases and J by 6 bases, with 18 bases between the two germline ends.

This clonotype was observed at least ten times. The V and J genes are TRBV11-2 and TRBJ1-5; perhaps TRBD1 as D (5 bases). The V end was cut by 4 bases, the J end by 0 bases, with 13 bases between. CDR3 length: 16 residues. Germline CDR1 and CDR2: SGHAT and FQNNGV. As DNA, the CDR3 is TGTGCCAGCAGCTCTGGGACGGGAAATAGCAATCAGCCCCAGCATTTT. Its translation is CASSSGTGNSNQPQHF. Full variable domain (outside the CDR3, taken from reference TRBV11-2 and TRBJ1-5): EAGVAQSPRYKIIEKRQSVAFWCNPISGHATLYWYQQILGQGPKLLIQFQNNGVVDDSQLPKDRFSAERLKGVDSTLKIQPAKLEDSAVYLCASSSGTGNSNQPQHFGDGTRLSIL.

The V and J genes are TRBV29-1 and TRBJ2-7; D call uncertain. The CDR3 has 11 residues. In germline, CDR1 is SQVTM, CDR2 ANQGSEA. V dropped 6 bases and J dropped 2 bases, with 8 bases sitting between them. The CDR3 region is CSVELTYEQYF. The CDR3, as DNA: TGCAGCGTAGAACTGACCTACGAGCAGTACTTC.

There are a few counts of this clonotype. The chain couples TRBV7-9 to TRBJ1-1; D is ambiguous. This CDR3 region has 15 residues. V lost 6 bases and J lost 0, with 14 bases in between. Germline CDR1 reads SEHNR; CDR2 reads FQNEAQ (reference sequence). CDR3: CASSPGREVNTEAFF. CDR3 DNA: TGTGCCAGCAGTCCTGGACGAGAGGTGAACACTGAAGCTTTCTTT. Complete variable domain (other parts from reference TRBV7-9 and TRBJ1-1): DTGVSQNPRHKITKRGQNVTFRCDPISEHNRLYWYRQTLGQGPEFLTYFQNEAQLEKSRLLSDRFSAERPKGSFSTLEIQRTEQGDSAMYLCASSPGREVNTEAFFGQGTRLTVV.